The rows below give T cell receptor beta chains drawn from one sample of a study of beta chain features in type 1 diabetes. TCRdb's table, derived via immunoSEQ multiplex PCR, lists solely in-frame clones and lacks some. The data hold hundreds of thousands of clones, with 10% to 15% observed a single time. The sequenced material came from naive CD4+ T cells from blood. These receptor sequences come from a man aged 18 to 29 in good health. Each CDR3 is given with its conserved first and last residue. A D gene is named only where the DNA matches it firmly. Some rows mark clone size as missing; the rest say once, few, many or name a class of expanded clone.

J gene: TRBJ2-7
D gene: .
CDR3 length: 12
V gene: TRBV29-1
clone size: .
CDR3 protein: CSVREFVNEQYF
CDR3 DNA: TGCAGCGTTCGAGAGTTCGTCAACGAGCAGTACTTC

J gene: TRBJ2-1
D gene: .
CDR3 length: 12
V gene: TRBV7-9
clone size: .
CDR3 protein: CASSFYYNEQFF
CDR3 DNA: TGTGCCAGCAGCTTCTACTACAATGAGCAGTTCTTC

J gene: TRBJ1-1
D gene: .
CDR3 length: 15
V gene: TRBV9
clone size: .
CDR3 protein: CASSVGGQQNTEAFF
CDR3 DNA: TGTGCCAGCAGCGTAGGTGGGCAGCAGAACACTGAAGCTTTCTTT

J gene: TRBJ2-5
D gene: TRBD1
CDR3 length: 15
V gene: TRBV7-2
clone size: few
CDR3 protein: CASSLIRGQQETQYF
CDR3 DNA: TGTGCCAGCAGCTTAATCAGGGGGCAACAAGAGACCCAGTACTTC

J gene: TRBJ1-6
D gene: .
CDR3 length: 15
V gene: TRBV6-1
clone size: few
CDR3 protein: CASSEATVGNSPLHF
CDR3 DNA: TGTGCCAGCAGTGAAGCAACGGTTGGTAATTCACCCCTCCACTTT

J gene: TRBJ2-7
D gene: TRBD2
CDR3 length: 16
V gene: TRBV5-1
clone size: .
CDR3 protein: CASSLDVTSAIYEQYF
CDR3 DNA: TGCGCCAGCAGCTTGGACGTGACTAGCGCGATTTACGAGCAGTACTTC

J gene: TRBJ2-1
D gene: TRBD2
CDR3 length: 14
V gene: TRBV7-2
clone size: few
CDR3 protein: CASSSLAGGREQFF
CDR3 DNA: TGTGCCAGCAGCTCTCTAGCGGGAGGCCGTGAGCAGTTCTTC

J gene: TRBJ2-1
D gene: TRBD2
CDR3 length: 16
V gene: TRBV5-1
clone size: .
CDR3 protein: CASSAPGTSGISEQFF
CDR3 DNA: TGCGCCAGCAGCGCGCCCGGGACTAGCGGGATTTCTGAGCAGTTCTTC

J gene: TRBJ2-5
D gene: TRBD1
CDR3 length: 13
V gene: TRBV2
clone size: .
CDR3 protein: CASSRDSQETQYF
CDR3 DNA: TGTGCCAGCAGTAGGGACAGCCAAGAGACCCAGTACTTC

J gene: TRBJ1-2
D gene: .
CDR3 length: 13
V gene: TRBV28
clone size: .
CDR3 protein: CASSLNRVGGYTF
CDR3 DNA: TGTGCCAGCAGTTTAAACAGGGTGGGTGGCTACACCTTC

J gene: TRBJ2-7
D gene: .
CDR3 length: 15
V gene: TRBV28
clone size: .
CDR3 protein: CASSSGLTGFYEQYF
CDR3 DNA: TGTGCCAGCAGTTCGGGACTCACTGGGTTCTACGAGCAGTACTTC

J gene: TRBJ2-1
D gene: TRBD2
CDR3 length: 15
V gene: TRBV7-2
clone size: .
CDR3 protein: CASSSTGLVDNEQFF
CDR3 DNA: TGTGCCAGCAGCTCCACCGGACTAGTCGACAATGAGCAGTTCTTC

J gene: TRBJ1-2
D gene: .
CDR3 length: 14
V gene: TRBV14
clone size: few
CDR3 protein: CASSQSGQNYGYTF
CDR3 DNA: TGTGCCAGCAGCCAAAGCGGACAGAACTATGGCTACACCTTC

J gene: TRBJ1-2
D gene: .
CDR3 length: 13
V gene: TRBV19
clone size: few
CDR3 protein: CASRSTGYYGYTF
CDR3 DNA: TGTGCCAGTAGATCCACCGGTTACTATGGCTACACCTTC

J gene: TRBJ2-2
D gene: TRBD1
CDR3 length: 16
V gene: TRBV30
clone size: few
CDR3 protein: CAWRKPGQGFSGELFF
CDR3 DNA: TGTGCCTGGAGAAAGCCGGGACAGGGGTTTTCCGGGGAGCTGTTTTTT

J gene: TRBJ1-1
D gene: .
CDR3 length: 14
V gene: TRBV10-3
clone size: few
CDR3 protein: CAISALTGNTEAFF
CDR3 DNA: TGTGCCATCAGTGCCCTGACAGGGAACACTGAAGCTTTCTTT

J gene: TRBJ2-2
D gene: TRBD2
CDR3 length: 14
V gene: TRBV25-1
clone size: few
CDR3 protein: CASSLSGRVGELFF
CDR3 DNA: TGTGCCAGCAGTCTTAGCGGGAGGGTCGGGGAGCTGTTTTTT

J gene: TRBJ1-1
D gene: TRBD1
CDR3 length: 13
V gene: TRBV19
clone size: few
CDR3 protein: CASRKDRDTEAFF
CDR3 DNA: TGTGCCAGTAGAAAAGACAGGGACACTGAAGCTTTCTTT

J gene: TRBJ2-7
D gene: .
CDR3 length: 17
V gene: TRBV7-9
clone size: few
CDR3 protein: CASSLARIGSGIYEQYF
CDR3 DNA: TGTGCCAGCAGCTTAGCCCGGATCGGGAGTGGGATCTACGAGCAGTACTTC

J gene: TRBJ2-3
D gene: TRBD2
CDR3 length: 14
V gene: TRBV29-1
clone size: few
CDR3 protein: CSVRGGAHTDTQYF
CDR3 DNA: TGCAGCGTTCGCGGGGGGGCTCACACAGATACGCAGTATTTT

J gene: TRBJ2-1
D gene: TRBD2
CDR3 length: 14
V gene: TRBV5-1
clone size: few
CDR3 protein: CASTVGGSYNEQFF
CDR3 DNA: TGCGCCAGCACCGTCGGGGGGAGCTACAATGAGCAGTTCTTC

J gene: TRBJ2-7
D gene: TRBD2
CDR3 length: 14
V gene: TRBV28
clone size: few
CDR3 protein: CASSPLAGRVEQYF
CDR3 DNA: TGTGCCAGCAGTCCTCTAGCGGGACGGGTCGAGCAGTACTTC

J gene: TRBJ2-2
D gene: .
CDR3 length: 17
V gene: TRBV9
clone size: few
CDR3 protein: CASSVVAGGSNTGELFF
CDR3 DNA: TGTGCCAGCAGCGTAGTCGCGGGCGGATCGAACACCGGGGAGCTGTTTTTT

J gene: TRBJ2-6
D gene: .
CDR3 length: 17
V gene: TRBV5-1
clone size: few
CDR3 protein: CASSYGRRDAGANVLTF
CDR3 DNA: TGCGCCAGCAGCTATGGGAGGAGGGACGCTGGGGCCAACGTCCTGACTTTC

J gene: TRBJ1-1
D gene: TRBD1
CDR3 length: 13
V gene: TRBV2
clone size: few
CDR3 protein: CASRRQGGTEAFF
CDR3 DNA: TGTGCCAGCAGGAGACAGGGGGGAACTGAAGCTTTCTTT

J gene: TRBJ1-1
D gene: .
CDR3 length: 14
V gene: TRBV7-2
clone size: few
CDR3 protein: CASSSWGVNTEAFF
CDR3 DNA: TGTGCCAGCAGCTCCTGGGGGGTGAACACTGAAGCTTTCTTT

J gene: TRBJ2-5
D gene: .
CDR3 length: 14
V gene: TRBV9
clone size: few
CDR3 protein: CASSLDSFRETQYF
CDR3 DNA: TGTGCCAGCAGCCTCGACAGCTTCAGGGAGACCCAGTACTTC

J gene: TRBJ1-5
D gene: .
CDR3 length: 14
V gene: TRBV7-2
clone size: few
CDR3 protein: CASSFPGAHQPQHF
CDR3 DNA: TGTGCCAGCAGCTTCCCAGGGGCCCATCAGCCCCAGCATTTT

J gene: TRBJ2-3
D gene: TRBD2
CDR3 length: 16
V gene: TRBV7-3
clone size: .
CDR3 protein: CASSRQAGGMSDTQYF
CDR3 DNA: TGTGCCAGCAGCCGCCAAGCGGGAGGAATGTCAGATACGCAGTATTTT

J gene: TRBJ1-1
D gene: .
CDR3 length: 14
V gene: TRBV6-5
clone size: few
CDR3 protein: CASIPTQGNTEAFF
CDR3 DNA: TGTGCCAGCATCCCAACTCAGGGAAACACTGAAGCTTTCTTT

J gene: TRBJ2-2
D gene: .
CDR3 length: 16
V gene: TRBV5-4
clone size: few
CDR3 protein: CASSWARQGNTGELFF
CDR3 DNA: TGTGCCAGCAGCTGGGCCCGGCAGGGGAACACCGGGGAGCTGTTTTTT